Following are 23 T cell receptor beta chains from one sample sequenced in a study of graft-versus-host responses after intestinal transplantation. Libraries were prepared by immunoSEQ multiplex PCR; TCRdb keeps only in-frame clonotypes and omits some of them. In the table there are 15,000 to 20,000 clones, around 80% of which are singletons. The material was PBMCs, obtained 14 days after transplant. The origin of the receptors is a human patient who received an intestinal transplant, so some T cells may come from the graft donor.

The chain joins TRBV19 to TRBJ2-2; 9 nucleotides align to TRBD2. This CDR3 region has 17 residues. V shed 3 bases and J 2 bases; nucleotides not matched to a gene: 7. Germline-derived CDR1 and CDR2 are LNHDA and SQIVND (reference sequence). CDR3 region: CASSMASGGQNTGELFF. CDR3 DNA sequence: TGTGCCAGTAGTATGGCGAGCGGGGGGCAAAACACCGGGGAGCTGTTTTTT.

V and J are TRBV15 and TRBJ2-3; D tentatively fits TRBD1 or TRBD2 (5 bases each). Germline-derived CDR1 and CDR2 are LNHNV and YYDKDF (reference sequence). V lost 8 bases and J lost 1, with 16 bases in between. This CDR3 contains 15 residues. The CDR3 coding sequence is TGTGCCACCTCTAATCGGGGCACTGGCACAGATACGCAGTATTTT. Residues: CATSNRGTGTDTQYF.

The sample holds one count of this clone. J is TRBJ2-2 and V is TRBV10-3; no definite D call. This CDR3 is built from 14 residues. Trimming cost V 3 bases and J 4 bases, with 9 bases left between them. Germline CDR1 ENHRY, CDR2 SYGVKD. In DNA, the CDR3 is TGTGCCATCAGTGATCCTGGCTCCACCGGGGAGCTGTTTTTT. It yields the protein CAISDPGSTGELFF.

J is TRBJ2-6 and V is TRBV6-6, with D hard to call. Germline values: CDR1 MNHNY, CDR2 SVGAGI (reference sequence). This CDR3 has 14 amino acids. Trimming cost V 2 bases and J 0 bases, with 2 bases left between them. The CDR3 DNA reads TGTGCCAGCAGTTACAGCTCTGGGGCCAACGTCCTGACTTTC. It encodes CASSYSSGANVLTF.

The chain carries TRBV5-1 and TRBJ1-5; no definite D call. Between the trimmed V and J ends, which lost 1 base and 1 base, there was a span of 9 bases. The length of the CDR3 is 15 residues. Germline assignment: CDR1 SGHRS and CDR2 YFSETQ. CDR3 residues: CASSLTDPSNQPQHF. In DNA, the CDR3 is TGCGCCAGCAGCTTGACAGATCCAAGCAATCAGCCCCAGCATTTT.

V usage is TRBV4-1 and J usage is TRBJ2-5, with D tentatively TRBD1 or TRBD2 (5 bases each). V was cut by 0 bases and J by 1 base, with 12 bases left in between. Germline assignment: CDR1 MGHRA and CDR2 YSYEKL. The CDR3 sequence is 16 residues long. The CDR3 DNA reads TGCGCCAGCAGCCAAGATCCGAGAGGGGTCCAAGAGACCCAGTACTTC. This translates into CASSQDPRGVQETQYF.

The chain recombines TRBV9 with TRBJ2-2; no clear D gene. Germline V lookup: CDR1 SGDLS, CDR2 YYNGEE. The ends were cut back, 0 bases at V and 4 bases at J, with 7 bases in the middle. The CDR3 is made up of 14 amino acids. CDR3 nucleotide sequence: TGTGCCAGCAGCGTAGTCCCGGGCACCGGGGAGCTGTTTTTT. It is translated as CASSVVPGTGELFF.

The rearrangement uses TRBV5-3 and TRBJ2-4; D is undetermined. TRBV5-3 is sorted into the ORF group, with uncertain function. The CDR3 has 16 residues. V was cut by 6 bases and J by 0 bases, with 16 bases left in between. The CDR3 protein is CARTAGRKLAKNIQYF. CDR3 bases: TGTGCCAGAACCGCCGGGCGGAAACTAGCCAAAAACATTCAGTACTTC.

This chain links TRBV7-2 with TRBJ2-3; D gene ambiguous. The CDR3 is 12 amino acids. Trimming pared 3 bases from V and 3 bases from J, leaving 4 bases between. Germline V gives CDR1 SGHTA, CDR2 FQGNSA. CDR3 DNA sequence: TGTGCCAGCAGCTTCTGGACAGATACGCAGTATTTT. Translated, it gives CASSFWTDTQYF.

This clone was detected only a few times. One end of the junction does not line up with germline, which may come from a read error. Here the CDR3 reads CASREDLPSSYNEQFF. The DNA of the CDR3 is TGTGCCAGCAGAGAAGACCTACCGAGCTCCTACAATGAGCAGTTCTTC. The chain joins TRBV2 to TRBJ2-1; D remains ambiguous. The CDR3 is 16 residues long. Germline CDR1 and CDR2: SNHLY and FYNNEI.

This clone has only one observation. The V and J genes are TRBV18 and TRBJ2-5, with 7 bases lining up with TRBD2. The ends lost 2 bases at V and 4 bases at J; junction bases unmatched: 4. Germline assignment: CDR1 KGHSH and CDR2 LQKENI. The CDR3 is made up of 14 amino acids. Here the CDR3 reads CASSPRPGGETQYF. CDR3 nucleotide sequence: TGTGCCAGCTCACCAAGGCCGGGGGGAGAGACCCAGTACTTC.

J is TRBJ1-3 and V is TRBV29-1; no clear D gene. The germline V gene has CDR1 SQVTM and CDR2 ANQGSEA. CDR3 length equals 14 residues. V gave up 5 bases and J gave up 0 bases, with 11 bases separating them. The CDR3 sequence: CSVLRERSGNTIYF. The CDR3 region has the DNA TGCAGCGTTCTGAGGGAACGCTCTGGAAACACCATATATTTT.

The V gene is TRBV29-1, the J gene TRBJ2-7; 8 bases are a match to TRBD2. CDR1 is SQVTM and CDR2 is ANQGSEA in the germline V gene. CDR3 length: 12 residues. V shed 4 bases and J 6 bases; nucleotides not matched to a gene: 5. The CDR3 here is CSVVREGFEQYF. CDR3 DNA sequence: TGCAGCGTTGTACGGGAGGGGTTCGAGCAGTACTTC.

V and J are TRBV25-1 and TRBJ1-6, with D possibly TRBD1 on 6 matching bases. This CDR3 contains 11 residues. The V gene's germline CDR1 is MGHDK and CDR2 SYGVNS. Trimming cost V 8 bases and J 7 bases, with 6 bases left between them. The DNA of the CDR3 is TGTGCCAGCGGACAGAATTCACCCCTCCACTTT. Translating gives CASGQNSPLHF.

The V and J genes are TRBV29-1 and TRBJ2-3; 7 nucleotides align to TRBD1. The CDR3 is made up of 13 amino acids. J gave up 0 bases and V 6 bases, and 3 bases lay outside the gene matches. CDR1 is SQVTM, CDR2 ANQGSEA, per germline. The CDR3 DNA reads as TGCAGCGTCAGACAGGGAAGCACAGATACGCAGTATTTT. It specifies CSVRQGSTDTQYF.

V and J are TRBV5-1 and TRBJ2-3; weak D call: TRBD1 (5 bases). This CDR3 is 14 amino acids long. In germline, CDR1 is SGHRS, CDR2 YFSETQ. Trimming pared 0 bases from V and 0 bases from J, leaving 5 bases between. CDR3 sequence reads: CASSLDRSTDTQYF. The DNA of the CDR3 is TGCGCCAGCAGCTTGGACAGGAGCACAGATACGCAGTATTTT.

CDR3 nucleotide sequence: TGCGCCAGCAGCCAAGGGACTAGCGGAGCCTACGAGCAGTACTTC. Its translation: CASSQGTSGAYEQYF. The genes are TRBV4-1 and TRBJ2-7; TRBD2 agrees at 10 bases. CDR3 length: 15 residues. The ends lost 1 base at V and 2 bases at J; junction bases unmatched: 2. Germline CDR1 reads MGHRA; CDR2 reads YSYEKL.

The chain has TRBV13 and TRBJ2-7, with D possibly being TRBD2 (5 bases). The CDR3 is 13 residues long. Per the germline V gene, CDR1 is PRHDT and CDR2 is FYEKMQ (reference sequence). Trimming stripped 0 bases from V and 5 bases from J, with 8 bases between. The DNA of the CDR3 is TGTGCCAGCAGCTTAGGGCTGACTAACGAGCAGTACTTC. It translates to CASSLGLTNEQYF.

The sample holds a few counts of this clone. The rearrangement uses TRBV6-5 and TRBJ2-7, with D perhaps TRBD1 or TRBD2 (5 bases each). Germline CDR1 is MNHEY and CDR2 is SVGAGI. Trimming took 4 bases from V and 3 from J, leaving 16 bases between them. The CDR3 is 15 residues long. The CDR3 bases are TGTGCCAGCAGTTCCCTCGGGACGGCGGACTACGAGCAGTACTTC. Its protein is CASSSLGTADYEQYF.

This clone showed up just once. The chain links TRBV19 to TRBJ2-3, with a possible D match to TRBD2 (7 bases). CDR1 and CDR2 (germline): LNHDA, SQIVND (reference sequence). V lost 3 bases, J lost 5 bases, and 15 bases lay in between. CDR3 size: 15 residues. This CDR3 reads CASSISGGLGDTQYF. CDR3 sequence (DNA): TGTGCCAGTAGTATTTCGGGGGGCCTCGGAGATACGCAGTATTTT.

This chain links TRBV28 with TRBJ2-5; the match to TRBD2 covers 10 bases. Looked up from germline, CDR1 is MDHEN and CDR2 is SYDVKM. This CDR3 is built from 23 residues. V gave up 1 base and J gave up 4 bases; unmatched junction bases: 27. The CDR3 here is CASSLSLGVGGTNSGRPPETQYF. The DNA of the CDR3 is TGTGCCAGCAGTTTATCCCTCGGGGTAGGGGGTACAAATAGCGGGAGGCCTCCAGAGACCCAGTACTTC.

The J gene is TRBJ1-1, the V gene TRBV19, with unresolved D. The CDR3 is 14 residues long. Trimming shortened V by 3 bases and J by 1 base, and 9 bases separated the two germline ends. Per the germline V gene, CDR1 is LNHDA and CDR2 is SQIVND (reference sequence). CDR3 bases: TGTGCCAGTAGTATCTCTCGGGGGAACACTGAAGCTTTCTTT. It yields the protein CASSISRGNTEAFF.

The chain combines TRBV29-1 with TRBJ1-3; a possible D gene is TRBD1 (5 bases). This CDR3 comprises 13 residues. Germline-derived CDR1 and CDR2 are SQVTM and ANQGSEA. Trimming stripped 4 bases from V and 4 bases from J, with 11 bases between. The CDR3 here is CSVVVAGGNTIYF. CDR3 nucleotides: TGCAGCGTTGTCGTAGCAGGGGGAAACACCATATATTTT.